This T cell receptor (beta chain) was obtained from a study of cytomegalovirus exposure and HLA in healthy donors. Study observations and caveats: Associated with cytomegalovirus, according to the listing, were around 160 TCR beta chains. Testing in vitro showed a few CMV-associated chains specific for CMV antigens. Follow-up analysis seemed to connect common viral pathogens with several of the most significant clusters identified. Most TCR sequences proved rare, with some public TCRs found in many donors.

The CDR3 covers 13 residues. Germline values: CDR1 SEHNR, CDR2 FQNEAQ (reference sequence). V lost 5 bases and J lost 3, with 7 bases in between. Concerning this clone itself: Its antigen is unknown.

13 Jbeta primers and 60 Vbeta primers were used for the PCR. The protocol was immunoSEQ multiplex PCR, while the TCRdb copy is restricted to in-frame clones and leaves out a portion. The sample yields roughly 160,000 clones, approximately 71% seen once. This chain links TRBV7-9 with TRBJ1-4; D is uncertain. This TCR was sampled from a woman aged 40-49 years in good health and CMV-seropositive. The sequencing sample was made of PBMCs. CDR3: CASSPVPNEKLFF. DNA of the CDR3: TGTGCCAGCAGCCCCGTCCCTAATGAAAAACTGTTTTTT.